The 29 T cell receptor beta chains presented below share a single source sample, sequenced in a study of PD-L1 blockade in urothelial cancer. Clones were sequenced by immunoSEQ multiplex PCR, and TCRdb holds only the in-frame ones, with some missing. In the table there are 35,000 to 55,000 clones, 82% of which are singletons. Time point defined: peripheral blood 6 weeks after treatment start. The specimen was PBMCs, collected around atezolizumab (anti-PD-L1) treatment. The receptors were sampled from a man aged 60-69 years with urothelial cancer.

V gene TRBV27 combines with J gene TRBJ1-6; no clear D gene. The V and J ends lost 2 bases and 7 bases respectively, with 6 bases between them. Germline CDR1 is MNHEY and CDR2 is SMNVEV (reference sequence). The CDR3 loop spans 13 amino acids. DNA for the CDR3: TGTGCCAGCAGTTTAGTGCGGAATTCACCCCTCCACTTT. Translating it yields CASSLVRNSPLHF.

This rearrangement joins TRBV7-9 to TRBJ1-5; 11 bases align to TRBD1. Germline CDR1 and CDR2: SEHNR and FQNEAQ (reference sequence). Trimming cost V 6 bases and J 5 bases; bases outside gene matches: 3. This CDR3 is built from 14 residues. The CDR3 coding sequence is TGTGCCAGCAGGCGGACAGGGGGCGATCAGCCCCAGCATTTT. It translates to CASRRTGGDQPQHF.

CDR3 bases: TGTGCCAGCGCTTCGGGACAGGGAAGTCGAAATCAGCCCCAGCATTTT. This gives the protein CASASGQGSRNQPQHF. The chain couples TRBV27 to TRBJ1-5; 9 bases line up with TRBD1. The ends lost 8 bases at V and 4 bases at J; junction bases unmatched: 12. Germline CDR1 is MNHEY and CDR2 is SMNVEV (reference sequence). The CDR3 contains 16 residues.

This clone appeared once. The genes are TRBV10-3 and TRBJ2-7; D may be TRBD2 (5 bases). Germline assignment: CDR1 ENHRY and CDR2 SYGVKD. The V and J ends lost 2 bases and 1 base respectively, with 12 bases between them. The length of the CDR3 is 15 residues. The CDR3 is CAISEPTRGSYEQYF. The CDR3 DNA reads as TGTGCCATCAGTGAGCCGACACGGGGATCCTACGAGCAGTACTTC.

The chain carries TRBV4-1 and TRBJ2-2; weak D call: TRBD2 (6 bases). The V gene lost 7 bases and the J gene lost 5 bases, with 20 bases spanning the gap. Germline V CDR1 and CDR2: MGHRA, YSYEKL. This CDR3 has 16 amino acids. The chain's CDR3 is CASTSTWPLATGELFF. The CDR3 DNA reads TGCGCCAGCACCTCAACGTGGCCTCTAGCGACCGGGGAGCTGTTTTTT.

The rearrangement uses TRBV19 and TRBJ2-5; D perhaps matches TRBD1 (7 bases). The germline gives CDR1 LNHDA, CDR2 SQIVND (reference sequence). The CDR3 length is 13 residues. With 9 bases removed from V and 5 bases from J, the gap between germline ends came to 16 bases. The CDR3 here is CARADRAGETQYF. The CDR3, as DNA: TGTGCCAGAGCCGACAGGGCGGGGGAGACCCAGTACTTC.

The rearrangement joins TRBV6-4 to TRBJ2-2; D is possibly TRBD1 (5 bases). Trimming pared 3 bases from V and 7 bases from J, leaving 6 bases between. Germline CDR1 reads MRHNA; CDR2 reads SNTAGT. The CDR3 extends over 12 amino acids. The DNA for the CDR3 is TGTGCCAGCAGTGATCAGGGCGGGGAGCTGTTTTTT. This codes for CASSDQGGELFF.

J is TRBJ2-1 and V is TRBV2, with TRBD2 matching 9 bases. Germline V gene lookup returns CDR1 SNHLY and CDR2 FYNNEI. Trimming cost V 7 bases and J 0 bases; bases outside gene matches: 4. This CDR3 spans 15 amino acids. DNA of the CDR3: TGTGCCAGCACCCTAGCGGGGCTCTCCTACAATGAGCAGTTCTTC. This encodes CASTLAGLSYNEQFF.

The CDR3 nucleotides read TGTGCCAGCAGCTTAGAGCGGGGCATGAACACTGAAGCTTTCTTT. This codes for CASSLERGMNTEAFF. The chain carries TRBV7-9 and TRBJ1-1; D is perhaps TRBD1 (5 bases). Trimming took 1 base from V and 0 from J, leaving 9 bases between them. Germline V CDR1 and CDR2: SEHNR, FQNEAQ (reference sequence). The CDR3 runs 15 residues.

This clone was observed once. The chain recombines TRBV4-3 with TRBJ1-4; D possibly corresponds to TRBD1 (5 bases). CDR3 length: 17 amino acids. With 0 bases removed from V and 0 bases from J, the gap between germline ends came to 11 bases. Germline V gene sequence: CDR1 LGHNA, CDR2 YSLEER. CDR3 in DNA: TGCGCCAGCAGCCAAGATTCGCGGGGCGCAACTAATGAAAAACTGTTTTTT. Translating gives CASSQDSRGATNEKLFF.

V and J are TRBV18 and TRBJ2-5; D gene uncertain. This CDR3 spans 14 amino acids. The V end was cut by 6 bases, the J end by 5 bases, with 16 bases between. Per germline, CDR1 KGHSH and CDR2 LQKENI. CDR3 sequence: CASSVRSIKETQYF. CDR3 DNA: TGTGCCAGCTCGGTCAGGTCAATCAAGGAGACCCAGTACTTC.

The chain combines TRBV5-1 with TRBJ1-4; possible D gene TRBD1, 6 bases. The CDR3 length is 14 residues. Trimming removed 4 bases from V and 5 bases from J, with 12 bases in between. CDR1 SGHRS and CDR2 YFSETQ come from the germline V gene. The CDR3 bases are TGCGCCAGCAGCCTACAGGGAGGGAATGAAAAACTGTTTTTT. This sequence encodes CASSLQGGNEKLFF.

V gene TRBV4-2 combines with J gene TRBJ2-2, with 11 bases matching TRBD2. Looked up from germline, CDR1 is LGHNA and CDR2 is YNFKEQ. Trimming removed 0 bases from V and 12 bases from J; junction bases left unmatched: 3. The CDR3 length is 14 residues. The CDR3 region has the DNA TGTGCCAGCAGCCAAGACCTAGCGGGAGGCCAGCTGTTTTTT. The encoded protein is CASSQDLAGGQLFF.

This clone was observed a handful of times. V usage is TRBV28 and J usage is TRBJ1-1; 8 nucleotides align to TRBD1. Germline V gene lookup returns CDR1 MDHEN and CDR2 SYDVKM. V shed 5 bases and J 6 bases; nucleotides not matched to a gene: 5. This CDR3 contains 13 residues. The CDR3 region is CASSRTGRAEAFF. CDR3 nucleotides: TGTGCCAGCAGTCGGACAGGGAGGGCTGAAGCTTTCTTT.

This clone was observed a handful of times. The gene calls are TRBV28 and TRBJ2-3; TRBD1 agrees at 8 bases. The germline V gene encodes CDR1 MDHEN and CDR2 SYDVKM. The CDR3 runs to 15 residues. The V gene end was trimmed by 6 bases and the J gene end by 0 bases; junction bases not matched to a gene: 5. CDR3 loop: CASSGDRPSTDTQYF. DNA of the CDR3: TGTGCCAGCAGCGGGGACAGGCCTAGCACAGATACGCAGTATTTT.

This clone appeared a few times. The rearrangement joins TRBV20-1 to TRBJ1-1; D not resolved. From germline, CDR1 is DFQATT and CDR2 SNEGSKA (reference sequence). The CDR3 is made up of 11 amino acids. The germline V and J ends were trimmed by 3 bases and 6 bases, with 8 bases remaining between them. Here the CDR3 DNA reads TGCAGTGCTAGTAGGAGTGCTGAAGCTTTCTTT. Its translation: CSASRSAEAFF.

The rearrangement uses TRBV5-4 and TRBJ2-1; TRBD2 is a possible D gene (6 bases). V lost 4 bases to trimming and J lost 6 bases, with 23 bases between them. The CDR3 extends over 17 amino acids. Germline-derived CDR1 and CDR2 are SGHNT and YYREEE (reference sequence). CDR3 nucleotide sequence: TGTGCCAGCAGCCCTATGAAGATCCTGGGACTCGGCAATGAGCAGTTCTTC. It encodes CASSPMKILGLGNEQFF.

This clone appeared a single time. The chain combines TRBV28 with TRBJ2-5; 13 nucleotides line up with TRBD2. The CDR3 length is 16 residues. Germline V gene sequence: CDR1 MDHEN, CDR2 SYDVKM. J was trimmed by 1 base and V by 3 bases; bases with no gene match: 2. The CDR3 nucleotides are TGTGCCAGCAGTTTTGGGACTAGCGGGGTCCAAGAGACCCAGTACTTC. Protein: CASSFGTSGVQETQYF.

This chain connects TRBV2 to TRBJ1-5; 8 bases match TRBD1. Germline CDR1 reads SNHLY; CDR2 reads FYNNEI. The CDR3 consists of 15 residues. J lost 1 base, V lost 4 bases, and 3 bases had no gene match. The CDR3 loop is CASSGQGTSNQPQHF. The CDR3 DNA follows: TGTGCCAGCAGTGGACAGGGGACCAGCAATCAGCCCCAGCATTTT.

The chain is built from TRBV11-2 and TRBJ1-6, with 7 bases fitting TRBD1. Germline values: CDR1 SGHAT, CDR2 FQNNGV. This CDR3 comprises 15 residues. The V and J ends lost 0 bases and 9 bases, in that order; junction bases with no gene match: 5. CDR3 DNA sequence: TGTGCCAGCAGCTTAGAGGGTGCAGGGGGTTCACCCCTCCACTTT. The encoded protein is CASSLEGAGGSPLHF.

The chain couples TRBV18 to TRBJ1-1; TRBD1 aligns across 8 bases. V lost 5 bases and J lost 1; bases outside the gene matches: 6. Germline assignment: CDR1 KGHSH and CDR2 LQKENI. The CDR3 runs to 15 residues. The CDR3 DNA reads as TGTGCCAGCTCAAACTACAGGGGGAAGAACACTGAAGCTTTCTTT. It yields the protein CASSNYRGKNTEAFF.

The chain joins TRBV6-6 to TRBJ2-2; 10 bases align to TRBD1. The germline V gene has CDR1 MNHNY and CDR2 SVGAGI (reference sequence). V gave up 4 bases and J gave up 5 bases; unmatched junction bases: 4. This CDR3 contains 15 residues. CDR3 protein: CASSFRQGATGELFF. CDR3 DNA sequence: TGTGCCAGCAGTTTCAGACAGGGGGCAACCGGGGAGCTGTTTTTT.

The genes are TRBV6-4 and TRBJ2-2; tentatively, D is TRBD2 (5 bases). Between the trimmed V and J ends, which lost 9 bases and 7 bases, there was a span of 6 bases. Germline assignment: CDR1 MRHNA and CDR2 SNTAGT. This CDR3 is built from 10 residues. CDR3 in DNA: TGTGCCAGAACTAGCGGGGAGCTGTTTTTT. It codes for CARTSGELFF.

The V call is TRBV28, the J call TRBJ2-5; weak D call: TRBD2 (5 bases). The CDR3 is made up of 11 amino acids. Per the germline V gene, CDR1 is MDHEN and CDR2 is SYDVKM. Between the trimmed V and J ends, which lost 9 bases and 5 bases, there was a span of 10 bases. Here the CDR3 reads CASSGRETQYF. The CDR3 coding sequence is TGTGCCAGTTCGGGAAGGGAGACCCAGTACTTC.

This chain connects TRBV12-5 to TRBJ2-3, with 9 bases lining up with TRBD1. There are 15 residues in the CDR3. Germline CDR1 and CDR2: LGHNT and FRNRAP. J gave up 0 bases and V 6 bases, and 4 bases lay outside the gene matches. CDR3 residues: CASGGTGTSTDTQYF. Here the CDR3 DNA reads TGTGCTAGTGGAGGGACAGGGACTAGCACAGATACGCAGTATTTT.

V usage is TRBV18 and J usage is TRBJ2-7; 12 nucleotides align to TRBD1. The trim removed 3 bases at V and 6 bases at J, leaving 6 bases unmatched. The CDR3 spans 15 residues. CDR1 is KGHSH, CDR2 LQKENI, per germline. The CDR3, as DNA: TGTGCCAGCTCACCCACCGGGACAGGGGGCGGCGAGCAGTACTTC. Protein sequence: CASSPTGTGGGEQYF.

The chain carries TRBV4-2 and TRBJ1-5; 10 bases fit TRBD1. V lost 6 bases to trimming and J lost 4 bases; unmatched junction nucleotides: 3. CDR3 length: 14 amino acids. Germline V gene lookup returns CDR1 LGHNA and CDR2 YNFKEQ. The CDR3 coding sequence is TGTGCCAGCAGTTGGACAGGGGGGAATCAGCCCCAGCATTTT. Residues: CASSWTGGNQPQHF.

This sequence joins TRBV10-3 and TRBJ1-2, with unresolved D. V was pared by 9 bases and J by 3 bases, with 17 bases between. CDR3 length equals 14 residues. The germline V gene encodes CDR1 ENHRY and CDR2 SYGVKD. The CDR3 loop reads CAITRRETDYGYTF. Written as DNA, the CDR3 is TGTGCCATTACAAGGCGGGAGACGGACTATGGCTACACCTTC.

The CDR3 nucleotides read TGTGCCAGTAGTTTGAGGACAGGGTCGCTCGCTGGAAACACCATATATTTT. It is translated as CASSLRTGSLAGNTIYF. The J gene is TRBJ1-3, the V gene TRBV19, with 8 bases matching TRBD1. The length of the CDR3 is 17 residues. Trimming at V came to 5 bases and at J to 2 bases, leaving 11 bases not matched to a gene. Germline V gene lookup returns CDR1 LNHDA and CDR2 SQIVND (reference sequence).